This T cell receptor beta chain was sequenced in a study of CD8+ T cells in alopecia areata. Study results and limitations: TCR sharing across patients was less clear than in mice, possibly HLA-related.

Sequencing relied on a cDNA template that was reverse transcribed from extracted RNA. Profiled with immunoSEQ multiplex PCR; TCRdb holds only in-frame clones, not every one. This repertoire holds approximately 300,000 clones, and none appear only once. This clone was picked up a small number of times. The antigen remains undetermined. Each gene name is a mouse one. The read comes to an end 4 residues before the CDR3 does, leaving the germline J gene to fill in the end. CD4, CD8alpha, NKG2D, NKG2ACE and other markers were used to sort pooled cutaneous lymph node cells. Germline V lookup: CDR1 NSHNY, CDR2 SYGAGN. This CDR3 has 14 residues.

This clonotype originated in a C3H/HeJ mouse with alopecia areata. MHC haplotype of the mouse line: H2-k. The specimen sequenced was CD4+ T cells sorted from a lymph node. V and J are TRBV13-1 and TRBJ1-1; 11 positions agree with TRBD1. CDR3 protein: CASSGPGQGAEVFF. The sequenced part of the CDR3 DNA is TGTGCCAGCAGTGGTCCGGGACAGGGGGCA.